Within the sample, the clone carrying this T cell receptor (beta chain) is medium-sized. The method was immunoSEQ multiplex PCR; TCRdb's version includes in-frame clones alone and lacks a portion of them. The table includes approximately 6,400 clones, around 89% detected once. The data were obtained in a study of blood T cell repertoires in COVID-19. Looking at the study overall: PBMCs, B-cell-depleted T cells, or T cells were the source of the cDNA or gDNA that made up the material.

This CDR3 has 15 amino acids. Germline V gene sequence: CDR1 SGHNT, CDR2 YYREEE (reference sequence). The ends were cut back, 0 bases at V and 2 bases at J, with 10 bases in the middle. The rearrangement uses TRBV5-4 and TRBJ2-3; D perhaps matches TRBD2 (5 bases). This clonotype was obtained from a human donor in a cohort sampled during active COVID-19. Sequencing used peripheral blood. The CDR3 nucleotides are TGTGCCAGCAGCTTGGATCTAGCCGTCACAGATACGCAGTATTTT. Residues: CASSLDLAVTDTQYF. The entire variable domain, with the rest obtained from reference TRBV5-4 and TRBJ2-3, is as follows: ETGVTQSPTHLIKTRGQQVTLRCSSQSGHNTVSWYQQALGQGPQFIFQYYREEENGRGNFPPRFSGLQFPNYSSELNVNALELDDSALYLCASSLDLAVTDTQYFGPGTRLTVL.